This T cell receptor beta chain appears in the sequencing data of a study of blood T cell repertoires in COVID-19 (dated by TCRdb to the early 2020s). General notes on the study: Samples covering the acute and convalescent phases of COVID-19 were provided by collaborators in the United States, Italy and Spain. The prospective study material was composed of cDNA or gDNA derived from T cells, B-cell-depleted T cells, or PBMCs. Subjects who had been exposed to COVID-19, were actively infected with it, or had recovered from it provided the deeply sampled blood TCRbeta repertoires that made up the dataset. The repertoires were made available in a free public database intended to serve as a resource for research on the immune response to SARS-CoV-2. The samples were drawn from the first 160 participants of the ongoing ImmuneRACE study and from roughly 1,300 subjects provided by 6 global collaborators. Sample metadata almost always included a de-identified subject ID, COVID-19 status, age in years and sex. HLA class I and class II types, where available, came from metadata supplied by the sample provider rather than from assay-based typing. General findings and caveats noted by the study authors: How much clinical and demographic metadata was included differed by source and by participant, and the metadata was provided uncurated.

Counted from cysteine to phenylalanine, this CDR3 has 16 amino acids. Just the 48-base CDR3 DNA is kept, in frame starting at base 1. For CDR1 and CDR2, the germline V gene (reference sequence) lists GTSNPN and SVGIG. Clipping removes 1 base from V and 9 bases from J, with 13 as the unmatched junction base count. Whole blood was collected in K2EDTA tubes by collaborating institutions according to the institutions' own protocols. For TCRbeta analysis, collaborator samples were shipped as frozen whole blood, as isolated PBMCs, or as DNA extracted from either sample type. Turning to this clone: The antigen it binds to is not known. Base qualities are missing; no much larger clone stands one base away.

The immunoSEQ Assay, a bias-controlled multiplex PCR, was used to amplify TCRbeta CDR3 regions from genomic DNA. As for the original processing: Nucleated cell counts per sample were estimated from amplification of reference gene primers within the assay. To quantify the absolute abundance of each unique TCRbeta CDR3 rearrangement, sequence reads were collapsed and filtered. For each sample, productive Simpson clonality was calculated by taking the square root of Simpson's diversity index across productive rearrangements. Drawn from immuneACCESS, this table holds only the in-frame rearrangements with V and J called that TCRdb kept. Clones are partly lost; checked studies trace under half to an unresolved V gene and leave the rest unexplained. That table gives V, J and clone size, and the DNA gave D and trimming. In this sample the table shows some 69,000 clones, about 82% of which occur a single time. 1.8% of the sample belongs to the ten largest clones.

The TCR originated in a woman aged 60 to 75 with acute or convalescent COVID-19. The chain is made from TRBV30 and TRBJ2-7; 12 bases in the middle match TRBD1. Sequenced: peripheral blood. The CDR3 region has the sequence CAWSATGQGALYGQYF. The nucleotide sequence reads TGTGCCTGGAGTGCCACGGGACAGGGGGCCCTTTATGGGCAGTACTTC.